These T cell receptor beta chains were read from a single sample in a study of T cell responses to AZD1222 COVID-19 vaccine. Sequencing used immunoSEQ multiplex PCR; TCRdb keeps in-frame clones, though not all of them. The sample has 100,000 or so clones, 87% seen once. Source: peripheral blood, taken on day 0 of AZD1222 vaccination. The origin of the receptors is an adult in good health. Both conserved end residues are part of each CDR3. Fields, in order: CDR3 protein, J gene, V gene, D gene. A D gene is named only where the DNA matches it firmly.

CDR3 protein: CASSYSWASGATSTDTQYF; J gene: TRBJ2-3; V gene: TRBV6-2/TRBV6-3; D gene: TRBD2
CDR3 protein: CASSPVGQRNTEAFF; J gene: TRBJ1-1; V gene: TRBV18; D gene: -
CDR3 protein: CASSLVYEQYF; J gene: TRBJ2-7; V gene: TRBV7-2; D gene: -
CDR3 protein: CASSQGLAGTYEQYF; J gene: TRBJ2-7; V gene: TRBV4-2; D gene: TRBD2
CDR3 protein: CASSLGELAGVLFF; J gene: TRBJ2-2; V gene: TRBV7-9; D gene: TRBD2
CDR3 protein: CASSFLGDSRSYEQYF; J gene: TRBJ2-7; V gene: TRBV7-2; D gene: -
CDR3 protein: CASSAQRNTEAFF; J gene: TRBJ1-1; V gene: TRBV9; D gene: -
CDR3 protein: CASSFSGTPYNEQFF; J gene: TRBJ2-1; V gene: TRBV7-2; D gene: -
CDR3 protein: CASTPIGEGLVGLTFF; J gene: TRBJ1-1; V gene: TRBV3-1/TRBV3-2; D gene: -
CDR3 protein: CASSQGRGGSNQPQHF; J gene: TRBJ1-5; V gene: TRBV7-9; D gene: -
CDR3 protein: CASSQDRGYGYTF; J gene: TRBJ1-2; V gene: TRBV12-3/TRBV12-4; D gene: TRBD1
CDR3 protein: CASSLRVSGNTIYF; J gene: TRBJ1-3; V gene: TRBV7-9; D gene: -
CDR3 protein: CAISLLTGGPGTEAFF; J gene: TRBJ1-1; V gene: TRBV10-3; D gene: TRBD1
CDR3 protein: CASSLSGTSDTQYF; J gene: TRBJ2-3; V gene: TRBV5-1; D gene: -
CDR3 protein: CASSGRENTEAFF; J gene: TRBJ1-1; V gene: TRBV9; D gene: -
CDR3 protein: CASSYGDRPYEQYF; J gene: TRBJ2-7; V gene: TRBV6-6; D gene: -
CDR3 protein: CASSFGGGGETQYF; J gene: TRBJ2-5; V gene: TRBV7-3; D gene: TRBD2
CDR3 protein: CASSWAGNQETQYF; J gene: TRBJ2-5; V gene: TRBV18; D gene: -
CDR3 protein: CASRARLAGWNEQFF; J gene: TRBJ2-1; V gene: TRBV6-5; D gene: TRBD2
CDR3 protein: CASSPLAGGHNEQFF; J gene: TRBJ2-1; V gene: TRBV18; D gene: TRBD2
CDR3 protein: CASSKEERGRALFSYNSPLHF; J gene: TRBJ1-6; V gene: TRBV21-1; D gene: -
CDR3 protein: CASTRGANQETQYF; J gene: TRBJ2-5; V gene: TRBV2; D gene: -
CDR3 protein: CASSPQNTGELFF; J gene: TRBJ2-2; V gene: TRBV18; D gene: -
CDR3 protein: CASSVQRTNEKLFF; J gene: TRBJ1-4; V gene: TRBV18; D gene: -
CDR3 protein: CASSYSGHYNSPLHF; J gene: TRBJ1-6; V gene: TRBV6-5; D gene: -
CDR3 protein: CASSLAGSSSWETQYF; J gene: TRBJ2-5; V gene: TRBV7-2; D gene: -
CDR3 protein: CASSPRQGPYNEQFF; J gene: TRBJ2-1; V gene: TRBV5-1; D gene: TRBD1
CDR3 protein: CASSLGSQPQHF; J gene: TRBJ1-5; V gene: TRBV12-3/TRBV12-4; D gene: -
CDR3 protein: CASSDGTNYGYTF; J gene: TRBJ1-2; V gene: TRBV2; D gene: -
CDR3 protein: CASSQDLLAGGSGTGELFF; J gene: TRBJ2-2; V gene: TRBV4-3; D gene: TRBD2
CDR3 protein: CASSYRLAGGDTQYF; J gene: TRBJ2-3; V gene: TRBV6-6; D gene: TRBD2
CDR3 protein: CASSTRTGGSEKLFF; J gene: TRBJ1-4; V gene: TRBV6-2/TRBV6-3; D gene: TRBD1
CDR3 protein: CASSSSVGSNSPLHF; J gene: TRBJ1-6; V gene: TRBV19; D gene: -